Below, one TCR beta chain is given with its context. This clone was detected once. Its antigen specificity is not known. No much larger clone exists at a distance of one base, and base qualities are not known. This specimen comes from a study of blood T cell repertoires in COVID-19 (dated by TCRdb to the early 2020s). Broadly, across the study: Samples covering the acute and convalescent phases of COVID-19 were provided by collaborators in the United States, Italy and Spain. Deeply sampled blood TCRbeta repertoires from subjects exposed to, actively infected with, or recovered from COVID-19 were included in the dataset. Sample metadata almost always included a de-identified subject ID, COVID-19 status, age in years and sex. Samples came from the ongoing ImmuneRACE study (first 160 participants) plus 1,254 subjects from 6 global collaborators. Where HLA class I and class II types were available, the types were taken from metadata supplied by the sample provider, not from assay-based typing. The repertoires were released in a freely available public database intended as a resource for research on the immune response to SARS-CoV-2. The material from the prospective study consisted of cDNA or gDNA derived from T cells, B-cell-depleted T cells, or PBMCs.

Here is what the overall study found, with its caveats: Clinical and demographic metadata were provided uncurated, with the amount varying by source and participant.

TCRbeta CDR3 regions were amplified from genomic DNA using the immunoSEQ Assay, a bias-controlled multiplex PCR. Concerning the study's data processing: Nucleated cell counts per sample were estimated from amplification of reference gene primers within the assay. To quantify the absolute abundance of each unique TCRbeta CDR3 rearrangement, sequence reads were collapsed and filtered. Productive Simpson clonality was computed per sample as the square root of Simpson's diversity index over productive rearrangements. TCRdb retrieved this table from immuneACCESS and kept in-frame rearrangements only. Not all clones are present; in checked studies, unresolved V genes account for under half, and no reason is known for the remainder. D and trimming come from the DNA, and the V and J calls and clone size come from that table. The sample data list 200,000 to 300,000 clones, and 86% of these were observed just once. The top ten hold about 3% of the sample.

Another Seattle source contributed samples from volunteer blood donors who had recovered from COVID-19. Whole blood was collected in K2EDTA tubes by collaborating institutions according to the institutions' own protocols. For TCRbeta analysis, collaborators shipped samples in one of three forms: frozen whole blood, isolated PBMCs, or DNA extracted from either of those sample types. The sample was peripheral blood. The origin of this receptor is a woman in her thirties who had recovered from COVID-19.

The CDR3 region: CASNLDRAGHYGYTF. Here is the DNA: TGTGCCAGCAACTTGGACAGGGCCGGGCACTATGGCTACACCTTC. The chain is made from TRBV6-5 and TRBJ1-2; the central 8 bases match TRBD1. From V the trimming removes 7 bases and from J it removes 3 bases, while the gene matches leave 10 bases of the junction unaccounted for. As encoded in the germline V gene, CDR1 is MNHEY while CDR2 is SVGAGI. Spanning cysteine to phenylalanine, the CDR3 consists of 15 amino acids. CDR3 DNA is the only sequence kept; it has 45 bases, read in frame from the first base.